This paragraph reports one T cell receptor beta chain. The antigen is unknown. This sample is part of a study of cytomegalovirus exposure and HLA in healthy donors. Findings and caveats of the study: Among donors in an Asian-associated ancestry cluster, a later analysis reportedly found fewer N-insertions than the approximately 700-donor mean. TCR beta V- and J-gene trimming was later associated with a missense DCLRE1C variant.

J gave up 5 bases and V 6 bases, and 4 bases lay outside the gene matches. The germline gives CDR1 SEHNR, CDR2 FQNEAQ (reference sequence). The CDR3 consists of 14 residues. The PCR used 60 Vbeta and 13 Jbeta primers. Sequencing was performed with immunoSEQ multiplex PCR; in TCRdb, only in-frame clones are kept and a portion is missing. The sample data list around 130,000 clones. The receptor was isolated from a woman between 35 and 50 years old in good health and CMV-seronegative. The sample comprised PBMCs. The genes are TRBV7-9 and TRBJ1-4, with 9 nucleotides matching TRBD1. The DNA of the CDR3 is TGTGCCAGCAGTTACGGGACAGGGAATGAAAAACTGTTTTTT. Translating it yields CASSYGTGNEKLFF.